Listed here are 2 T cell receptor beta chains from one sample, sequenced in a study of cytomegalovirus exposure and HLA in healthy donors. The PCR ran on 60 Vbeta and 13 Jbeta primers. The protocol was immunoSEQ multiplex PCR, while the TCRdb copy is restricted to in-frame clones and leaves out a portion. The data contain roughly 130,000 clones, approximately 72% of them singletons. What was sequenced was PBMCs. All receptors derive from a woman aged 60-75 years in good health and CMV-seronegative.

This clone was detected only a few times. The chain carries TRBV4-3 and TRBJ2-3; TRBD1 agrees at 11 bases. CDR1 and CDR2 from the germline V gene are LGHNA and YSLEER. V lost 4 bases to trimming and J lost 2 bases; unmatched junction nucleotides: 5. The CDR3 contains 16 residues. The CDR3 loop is CASSRGTGGYTDTQYF. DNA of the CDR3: TGCGCCAGCAGCCGCGGGACAGGGGGGTACACAGATACGCAGTATTTT.

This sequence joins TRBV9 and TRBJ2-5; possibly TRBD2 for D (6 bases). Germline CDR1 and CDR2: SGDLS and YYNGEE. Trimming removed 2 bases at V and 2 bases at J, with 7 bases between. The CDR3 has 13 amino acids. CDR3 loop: CASSVRDQETQYF. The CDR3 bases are TGTGCCAGCAGCGTGCGGGATCAAGAGACCCAGTACTTC.